This T cell receptor (beta chain) was retrieved from a study of cytomegalovirus exposure and HLA in healthy donors. These donors, healthy bone marrow donors, were studied. As concerns this clone: What it binds is unknown.

PCR employed 60 Vbeta and 13 Jbeta primers. Sequencing was performed with immunoSEQ multiplex PCR; in TCRdb, only in-frame clones are kept and a portion is missing. The sample table sets out fewer than 85,000 clones. This CDR3 comprises 15 residues. Germline CDR1 and CDR2: MNHEY and SVGAGI. V was clipped by 4 bases and J by 6 bases; unmatched bases: 7. Points from the study as a whole: Among TCR beta chains, those listed as cytomegalovirus-associated numbered under 200. Follow-up analysis later connected one missense variant in DCLRE1C with trimming of TCR beta V- and J-genes. Most TCR sequences were seen very rarely across donors, but some public TCRs occurred in many.

Sequenced sample: PBMCs. The chain uses TRBV6-5 and TRBJ2-7; TRBD1 aligns across 12 bases. The clonotype originates from a middle-aged man in good health and CMV-seropositive. This chain's CDR3 is CASSLGTGGKSEQYF. The DNA for the CDR3 is TGTGCCAGCAGTTTAGGGACAGGGGGCAAGTCCGAGCAGTACTTC.